This T cell receptor beta chain comes out of a study of cytotoxic CD8 clonotypes in ibrutinib-treated CLL. Whole-study context: Among responders, roughly 24 were partial and 2 complete; after median around 68 months, around 15 stayed remitted and roughly 12 progressed. Collecting the response samples happened after a median approximately 11 months of treatment, with a range of 6 to 36.

General observations from the study: Shared public clonotypes were rare, and on treatment they either got smaller or stayed the same. Clonality went up at ibrutinib response and then declined back toward baseline at progression.

In the case of this clone: The target antigen is unknown.

Measured with immunoSEQ multiplex PCR; TCRdb has only the in-frame clones, and not every one. The sample contains 110,000 or so clones, 50% to 65% of which appear only once. CDR1 is SGHTA, CDR2 FQGTGA, per germline. CDR3 length equals 15 residues. Deletions cut 2 bases from V and 3 bases from J, with 13 bases between. This receptor was taken from a human donor with chronic lymphocytic leukemia. The chain links TRBV7-3 to TRBJ1-1; maybe TRBD1 (5 bases). The specimen comprised PBMCs, sampled after 24 months of ibrutinib treatment. The CDR3 protein is CASSLGDQGDTEAFF. In DNA form, the CDR3 reads TGTGCCAGCAGCTTAGGAGATCAAGGGGACACTGAAGCTTTCTTT.